The 32 T cell receptor beta chains in this list originate from one sample, sequenced in a study of cytomegalovirus exposure and HLA in healthy donors. The primer mix had 60 Vbeta and 13 Jbeta primers. Profiled with immunoSEQ multiplex PCR; TCRdb holds only in-frame clones, not every one. The table has roughly 200,000 clones, 85% seen once. Sequenced material: PBMCs. These TCRs come from a woman in her 50s in good health and CMV-seronegative.

The rearrangement links TRBV4-2 to TRBJ2-1, with TRBD1 identical over 9 bases. The CDR3 runs to 15 residues. The V segment lost 1 base and the J segment 7 bases; nucleotides outside the gene matches: 5. Germline V gene sequence: CDR1 LGHNA, CDR2 YNFKEQ. The CDR3 DNA reads as TGTGCCAGCAGCCAAGCCGGGACAGGGATAAATGAGCAGTTCTTC. Translated: CASSQAGTGINEQFF.

This clone came up once. The chain links TRBV6-5 to TRBJ1-2; D uncertain. The CDR3 totals 14 residues. V lost 2 bases to trimming and J lost 4 bases, with 11 bases between them. Germline loops: CDR1 MNHEY, CDR2 SVGAGI. The CDR3 DNA sequence: TGTGCCAGCAGTTACAAAGGAACAGTCTATGGCTACACCTTC. Translation: CASSYKGTVYGYTF.

The chain links TRBV28 to TRBJ2-7; 8 positions agree with TRBD1. The CDR3 runs 15 residues. V lost 6 bases and J lost 2; bases outside the gene matches: 9. CDR1 MDHEN and CDR2 SYDVKM come from the germline V gene. The CDR3 is CASRRPVQGAYEQYF. CDR3 bases: TGTGCCAGCAGGCGCCCAGTACAGGGGGCCTACGAGCAGTACTTC.

The V and J genes are TRBV28 and TRBJ1-1; D uncertain. Germline lookup yields CDR1 MDHEN and CDR2 SYDVKM. Trimming stripped 1 base from V and 0 bases from J, with 18 bases between. The CDR3 runs 18 residues. The CDR3 spells CASSLYRRQAWMNTEAFF. The CDR3 coding sequence is TGTGCCAGCAGTTTATACCGGAGGCAGGCATGGATGAACACTGAAGCTTTCTTT.

The chain links TRBV6-6 to TRBJ2-1; D not resolved. Germline V gene sequence: CDR1 MNHNY, CDR2 SVGAGI (reference sequence). The CDR3 totals 13 residues. The ends were cut back, 5 bases at V and 4 bases at J, with 9 bases in the middle. The CDR3 reads CASSATDYNEQFF. In nucleotides, the CDR3 is TGTGCCAGCAGTGCTACAGATTACAATGAGCAGTTCTTC.

The rearrangement uses TRBV7-2 and TRBJ2-5; 10 bases match TRBD2. Trimming removed 1 base from V and 1 base from J; junction bases left unmatched: 3. This CDR3 comprises 16 residues. Germline loops: CDR1 SGHTA, CDR2 FQGNSA. The CDR3 loop reads CASSLVLAGVQETQYF. In DNA form, the CDR3 reads TGTGCCAGCAGCTTAGTCCTAGCGGGAGTCCAAGAGACCCAGTACTTC.

The rearrangement joins TRBV27 to TRBJ2-5, with 7 bases matching TRBD1. Germline assignment: CDR1 MNHEY and CDR2 SMNVEV (reference sequence). This CDR3 comprises 16 residues. V was clipped by 5 bases and J by 1 base; unmatched bases: 10. The CDR3 DNA reads TGTGCCAGCAGTACCCGACAGGGCAGCCCCCAAGAGACCCAGTACTTC. Translated: CASSTRQGSPQETQYF.

The V gene is TRBV27, the J gene TRBJ2-5; D possibly corresponds to TRBD1 (5 bases). The J call could be wrong; TRBJ2-7 is a better fit for the DNA end. The germline gives CDR1 MNHEY, CDR2 SMNVEV (reference sequence). The CDR3 runs 12 residues. The CDR3 DNA reads as TGTGCCAGTGCCCAAACAGGTTACGAGCAGTACTTC. Translated, it gives CASAQTGYEQYF.

This chain connects TRBV19 to TRBJ1-4, with TRBD1 as a possible D gene (5 bases). The CDR3 length is 17 residues. From germline, CDR1 is LNHDA and CDR2 SQIVND (reference sequence). Trimming shortened V by 4 bases and J by 4 bases, and 19 bases separated the two germline ends. For the CDR3, the DNA is TGTGCCAGTAGTACACCCCAGGACGGGGGATATAATGAAAAACTGTTTTTT. It specifies CASSTPQDGGYNEKLFF.

The table lists this clone with a few counts. The chain combines TRBV5-4 with TRBJ1-2; 9 positions agree with TRBD1. The ends lost 1 base at V and 2 bases at J; junction bases unmatched: 3. CDR1 is SGHNT, CDR2 YYREEE, per germline (reference sequence). The CDR3 loop spans 15 amino acids. CDR3 sequence reads: CASSLLTGGNYGYTF. CDR3 coding DNA: TGTGCCAGCAGCTTGCTCACAGGGGGCAACTATGGCTACACCTTC.

The CDR3 DNA is TGTGCCAGCAGCATCGGGACAGCAAATTTCCATGCTTTCTTT. Translation: CASSIGTANFHAFF. The V and J genes are TRBV7-8 and TRBJ1-1; 7 bases fit TRBD1. Germline trimming cut 5 bases from V and 11 bases from J; bases unmatched to any gene: 14. This CDR3 has 14 amino acids. CDR1 is SGHVS and CDR2 is FQNEAQ in the germline V gene.

The rearrangement uses TRBV14 and TRBJ2-3, with TRBD2 matching 11 bases. The ends lost 0 bases at V and 4 bases at J; junction bases unmatched: 6. Germline V gene data show CDR1 as SGHDN and CDR2 as FVKESK. The CDR3 covers 17 residues. This CDR3 is CASSQEEGLAGPDTQYF. For the CDR3, the DNA is TGTGCCAGCAGCCAAGAAGAAGGACTAGCGGGCCCAGATACGCAGTATTTT.

This clone was detected only a few times. This chain joins TRBV28 and TRBJ2-1, with D perhaps matching TRBD2 (6 bases). Trimming left V 4 bases short and J 3 bases short, with 28 bases between. CDR3 length equals 20 residues. CDR1 is MDHEN, CDR2 SYDVKM, per germline. The CDR3 loop reads CASSSPPGLPSDGGYNEQFF. In nucleotides, the CDR3 is TGTGCCAGCAGTTCACCCCCGGGACTCCCCTCGGACGGAGGCTACAATGAGCAGTTCTTC.

The DNA of the CDR3 is TGTGCCAGCAGCCCCCGGGGGGCAGGGAGCGAGCAGTACTTC. Translating gives CASSPRGAGSEQYF. V usage is TRBV27 and J usage is TRBJ2-7; TRBD2 might be the D (7 bases). The V gene lost 6 bases and the J gene lost 6 bases, with 18 bases spanning the gap. The length of the CDR3 is 14 residues. Looked up from germline, CDR1 is MNHEY and CDR2 is SMNVEV (reference sequence).

The rearrangement joins TRBV29-1 to TRBJ1-3; 7 bases are shared with TRBD1. V gave up 5 bases and J gave up 3 bases; unmatched junction bases: 4. The CDR3 runs 13 residues. Germline V gives CDR1 SQVTM, CDR2 ANQGSEA. The CDR3 reads CSVSDRVGNTIYF. CDR3 bases: TGCAGCGTTTCTGACAGGGTTGGAAACACCATATATTTT.

CDR3 region: CASRRTGQETQYF. In nucleotides, the CDR3 is TGTGCCAGCAGGAGGACAGGCCAAGAGACCCAGTACTTC. The J gene is TRBJ2-5, the V gene TRBV6-5, with 7 bases aligning to TRBD1. Germline lookup yields CDR1 MNHEY and CDR2 SVGAGI. V dropped 6 bases and J dropped 1; count of bases not matched to a gene: 2. The CDR3 is 13 residues long.

The chain has TRBV6-5 and TRBJ2-7; D unresolved. Germline V gene data show CDR1 as MNHEY and CDR2 as SVGAGI. This CDR3 is 13 amino acids long. V lost 0 bases to trimming and J lost 4 bases, with 7 bases between them. The CDR3, as DNA: TGTGCCAGCAGTTACTCAGCCGTTTACGAGCAGTACTTC. Translation gives CASSYSAVYEQYF.

This clone was found a few times. CDR3 loop: CASDLAGVETQYF. The CDR3 nucleotides read TGTGCCAGCGACCTAGCGGGAGTTGAGACCCAGTACTTC. The rearrangement joins TRBV2 to TRBJ2-5; 10 bases align to TRBD2. CDR3 length: 13 residues. Germline V CDR1 and CDR2: SNHLY, FYNNEI. Unmatched junction bases numbered 5, after V lost 8 bases and J lost 5 bases.

About this clone: A read error may account for a junction end that differs from germline. V is TRBV7-9 and J is TRBJ2-7; D might be TRBD2 (6 bases). Germline assignment: CDR1 SEHNR and CDR2 FQNEAQ (reference sequence). This CDR3 spans 15 amino acids. The CDR3 protein is CSSSSSLASGYEQYF. Written as DNA, the CDR3 is TGTTCCAGCAGCTCTTCTCTAGCGAGCGGGTACGAGCAGTACTTC.

The rearrangement links TRBV10-1 to TRBJ2-7, with TRBD2 as a possible D gene (6 bases). Trimming left V 6 bases short and J 9 bases short, with 18 bases between. Germline V gives CDR1 WNHNN, CDR2 SYGVQD (reference sequence). The CDR3 sequence is 13 residues long. CDR3 sequence reads: CASSGTLFGGQYF. The CDR3 bases are TGCGCCAGCAGCGGGACTCTCTTTGGGGGGCAGTACTTC.

Concerning this clone itself: The same CDR3 can be traced to other DNA sequences in this sample. This sequence joins TRBV18 and TRBJ2-1; 8 bases agree with TRBD1. There are 17 residues in the CDR3. Trimming cost V 3 bases and J 1 base; bases outside gene matches: 8. CDR1 and CDR2 (germline): KGHSH, LQKENI. The CDR3 region is CASSPLGQGRSYNEQFF. DNA of the CDR3: TGTGCCAGCTCACCTCTTGGACAGGGAAGATCCTACAATGAGCAGTTCTTC. The whole variable domain, filled in from reference TRBV18 and TRBJ2-1, reads NAGVMQNPRHLVRRRGQEARLRCSPMKGHSHVYWYRQLPEEGLKFMVYLQKENIIDESGMPKERFSAEFPKEGPSILRIQQVVRGDSAAYFCASSPLGQGRSYNEQFFGPGTRLTVL.

The V gene is TRBV2, the J gene TRBJ2-1; tentatively, D is TRBD2 (6 bases). The CDR3 has 16 residues. Germline V lookup: CDR1 SNHLY, CDR2 FYNNEI. V was clipped by 2 bases and J by 2 bases, with 13 bases between them. The CDR3 sequence: CASSERSSVAYNEQFF. CDR3 in DNA: TGTGCCAGCAGTGAACGGTCTAGCGTCGCCTACAATGAGCAGTTCTTC.

The gene calls are TRBV19 and TRBJ2-7; 7 bases are shared with TRBD2. J gave up 2 bases and V 4 bases, and 5 bases lay outside the gene matches. Germline CDR1 is LNHDA and CDR2 is SQIVND (reference sequence). The CDR3 loop spans 14 amino acids. The CDR3, as DNA: TGTGCCAGTAGTAACCCTACTAGCGCCTACGAGCAGTACTTC. The encoded protein is CASSNPTSAYEQYF.

The genes are TRBV7-9 and TRBJ2-2, with 7 bases that match TRBD1. The germline V gene encodes CDR1 SEHNR and CDR2 FQNEAQ (reference sequence). After removal of 4 bases from V and 3 bases from J, the junction contained 8 bases not matched to a gene. CDR3 length: 16 residues. CDR3 region: CASSSYRDRDTGELFF. The CDR3 nucleotides are TGTGCCAGCAGCTCTTATAGGGACAGAGACACCGGGGAGCTGTTTTTT. Full variable domain (missing parts from reference TRBV7-9 and TRBJ2-2): DTGVSQNPRHKITKRGQNVTFRCDPISEHNRLYWYRQTLGQGPEFLTYFQNEAQLEKSRLLSDRFSAERPKGSFSTLEIQRTEQGDSAMYLCASSSYRDRDTGELFFGEGSRLTVL.

J is TRBJ1-1 and V is TRBV30, with TRBD1 matching over 7 bases. The length of the CDR3 is 16 residues. The junction had 10 bases not matched to a gene; V was cut back by 3 bases and J by 0 bases. Germline CDR1 is GTSNPN and CDR2 is SVGIG (reference sequence). The CDR3 spells CAWSLQGKGLNTEAFF. CDR3 bases: TGTGCCTGGAGCCTACAGGGGAAGGGGCTGAACACTGAAGCTTTCTTT.

CDR3 residues: CASSLVFGRVDYGYTF. CDR3 DNA sequence: TGTGCCAGCAGCTTAGTATTTGGCAGGGTGGACTATGGCTACACCTTC. This chain connects TRBV7-6 to TRBJ1-2; TRBD1 is a possible D gene (5 bases). Germline CDR1 and CDR2: SGHVS and FNYEAQ. Between the trimmed V and J ends, which lost 1 base and 3 bases, there was a span of 15 bases. This CDR3 is built from 16 residues.

The V call is TRBV14, the J call TRBJ2-7; 8 bases are shared with TRBD2. Germline V gene sequence: CDR1 SGHDN, CDR2 FVKESK. V dropped 4 bases and J dropped 4; count of bases not matched to a gene: 15. The CDR3 is made up of 17 amino acids. For the CDR3, the DNA is TGTGCCAGCAGCCCGGCCGGGGGTAGCGGGACGCGGTACGAGCAGTACTTC. This gives the protein CASSPAGGSGTRYEQYF.

The genes are TRBV28 and TRBJ1-3; TRBD1 is a possible D gene (6 bases). Germline-derived CDR1 and CDR2 are MDHEN and SYDVKM. The CDR3 length is 20 residues. The germline V and J ends were trimmed by 2 bases and 4 bases, with 27 bases remaining between them. The CDR3 reads CASSLGRGRGSVASGNTIYF. The CDR3 DNA sequence: TGTGCCAGCAGTTTAGGTAGGGGCAGGGGATCGGTAGCTTCCGGAAACACCATATATTTT.

The chain is built from TRBV19 and TRBJ1-2, with TRBD1 matching 7 bases. Trimming took 5 bases from V and 7 from J; bases not matched to a gene: 7. Germline values: CDR1 LNHDA, CDR2 SQIVND (reference sequence). CDR3 length: 13 amino acids. The CDR3 protein is CASSPTGDRGYTF. The CDR3 nucleotides are TGTGCCAGTAGTCCCACAGGGGACCGTGGCTACACCTTC.

This clone was seen once. This chain links TRBV5-1 with TRBJ2-2; D gene ambiguous. This CDR3 contains 12 residues. CDR1 is SGHRS and CDR2 is YFSETQ in the germline V gene. V lost 4 bases and J 9 bases, leaving 10 bases between the germline ends. The CDR3 reads CASSGTIRELFF. The CDR3 DNA follows: TGCGCCAGCAGCGGAACTATTAGGGAGCTGTTTTTT.

The chain couples TRBV7-9 to TRBJ2-7; perhaps TRBD2 as D (6 bases). CDR1 is SEHNR, CDR2 FQNEAQ, per germline (reference sequence). This CDR3 contains 17 residues. V was clipped by 5 bases and J by 0 bases, with 20 bases between them. The CDR3 bases are TGTGCCAGCAGCCTCGGGGGTCGGTCTCCTAGCTCCTACGAGCAGTACTTC. This encodes CASSLGGRSPSSYEQYF.

V gene TRBV6-5 combines with J gene TRBJ2-1, with no clear D. In germline, CDR1 is MNHEY, CDR2 SVGAGI. V lost 4 bases, J lost 3 bases, and 7 bases lay in between. This CDR3 spans 13 amino acids. The CDR3 spells CASSSPIYNEQFF. The CDR3 DNA follows: TGTGCCAGCAGTTCCCCCATCTACAATGAGCAGTTCTTC.